The 28 T cell receptor beta chains below come from one sample, sequenced in a study of blood T cell repertoires in COVID-19. Generated by immunoSEQ multiplex PCR, the TCRdb table keeps only in-frame clones and is missing some. The sample has approximately 270,000 clones; around 89% are singletons. The sample consisted of PBMCs or T cells enriched from blood (not recorded which). The source is a woman aged 25 to 39 with acute COVID-19.

The chain joins TRBV5-6 to TRBJ2-1; TRBD2 agrees at 11 bases. CDR1 SGHDT and CDR2 YYEEEE come from the germline V gene. The V and J ends lost 4 bases and 5 bases, in that order; junction bases with no gene match: 5. The CDR3 runs to 15 residues. The CDR3 reads CASSPGLAANNEQFF. The CDR3 DNA follows: TGTGCCAGCAGCCCGGGACTAGCGGCGAACAATGAGCAGTTCTTC.

The rearrangement joins TRBV3-1 (or the pseudogene TRBV3-2) to TRBJ2-7; 7 nucleotides align to TRBD2. Germline V lookup: CDR1 LGHDT, CDR2 YNNKEL (reference sequence). CDR3 length equals 16 residues. The trim removed 4 bases at V and 0 bases at J, leaving 9 bases unmatched. CDR3: CASSPMAGGSSYEQYF. The CDR3 DNA follows: TGTGCCAGCAGCCCGATGGCTGGCGGGAGCTCCTACGAGCAGTACTTC.

The CDR3 is CASSETRGGDDYGYTF. Here the CDR3 DNA reads TGTGCCAGTAGTGAGACAAGAGGGGGGGACGACTATGGCTACACCTTC. The rearrangement links TRBV19 to TRBJ1-2; possible D gene TRBD1, 6 bases. V was trimmed by 5 bases and J by 3 bases, leaving 19 bases between them. Per germline, CDR1 LNHDA and CDR2 SQIVND (reference sequence). The CDR3 has 16 amino acids.

This CDR3 is CASSQVGTAAGNTIYF. Here the CDR3 DNA reads TGTGCCAGCAGCCAAGTCGGGACAGCCGCTGGAAACACCATATATTTT. The chain employs TRBV14 and TRBJ1-3; 7 nucleotides align to TRBD1. J lost 2 bases, V lost 1 base, and 5 bases had no gene match. The germline CDR1 and CDR2 sequences are SGHDN and FVKESK. There are 16 residues in the CDR3.

The chain has TRBV21-1 and TRBJ2-1; the table's D gene call, TRBD2, was not cross checked with the DNA. TRBV21-1 is described as a pseudogene. This CDR3 has 17 amino acids. The CDR3 DNA follows: TGTGCCAGCAGCACCACCCCAACCGGGGATAACTACAATGAGCAGTTCTTC. Translation: CASSTTPTGDNYNEQFF.

The V and J genes are TRBV20-1 and TRBJ2-3, with D possibly being TRBD2 (6 bases). From germline, CDR1 is DFQATT and CDR2 SNEGSKA (reference sequence). The CDR3 covers 15 residues. The germline V and J ends were trimmed by 3 bases and 7 bases, with 20 bases remaining between them. The CDR3 loop reads CSASITAGARHTQYF. DNA of the CDR3: TGCAGTGCTAGTATCACAGCGGGCGCCCGGCATACGCAGTATTTT.

The chain combines TRBV7-9 with TRBJ2-3, with TRBD1 identical over 8 bases. There are 13 residues in the CDR3. Trimming took 6 bases from V and 3 from J; bases not matched to a gene: 2. The germline V gene has CDR1 SEHNR and CDR2 FQNEAQ (reference sequence). CDR3 amino acids: CASSRTGTDTQYF. The CDR3 nucleotides are TGTGCCAGCAGTCGGACAGGGACAGATACGCAGTATTTT.

The genes are TRBV3-1 (or the pseudogene TRBV3-2) and TRBJ2-5; 10 bases map to TRBD2. The CDR3 loop spans 19 amino acids. CDR1 is LGHDT and CDR2 is YNNKEL in the germline V gene (reference sequence). The V and J ends lost 1 base and 0 bases, in that order; junction bases with no gene match: 11. CDR3 bases: TGTGCCAGCAGCCAAGGATTTGCCGGGCTAGCGGGGGACCAAGAGACCCAGTACTTC. Its translation: CASSQGFAGLAGDQETQYF.

For the CDR3, the DNA is TGTGCCAGCAGCCCCTTTCTGGCGGGAGGGTTAGATACGCAGTATTTT. Amino acids: CASSPFLAGGLDTQYF. The chain recombines TRBV7-9 with TRBJ2-3; 9 bases fit TRBD2. Germline CDR1 reads SEHNR; CDR2 reads FQNEAQ (reference sequence). The V gene end was trimmed by 5 bases and the J gene end by 5 bases; junction bases not matched to a gene: 11. The length of the CDR3 is 16 residues.

This sequence joins TRBV6-2 or TRBV6-3 and TRBJ2-1, with 10 bases aligning to TRBD2. The CDR3 covers 19 residues. CDR1 is MNHEY and CDR2 is SVGEGT in the germline V gene. V shed 0 bases and J 0 bases; nucleotides not matched to a gene: 8. The CDR3 protein is CASSYSTSGDLTSYNEQFF. CDR3 DNA: TGTGCCAGCAGTTACTCAACTAGCGGGGACTTAACCTCCTACAATGAGCAGTTCTTC.

In DNA form, the CDR3 reads TGTGCCAGCAGTGGACCAGGGAACTCCTACGAGCAGTACTTC. Translation gives CASSGPGNSYEQYF. This chain links TRBV6-2 or TRBV6-3 with TRBJ2-7, with a tentative D call TRBD1 (5 bases). CDR3 length: 14 amino acids. The germline CDR1 and CDR2 sequences are MNHEY and SVGEGT. Trimming cost V 5 bases and J 0 bases, with 11 bases left between them.

The CDR3 DNA is TGTGCCAGCGGGCTGGGACACCACTACGAGCAGTACTTC. It translates to CASGLGHHYEQYF. The chain links TRBV27 to TRBJ2-7, with a possible D match to TRBD1 (6 bases). Trimming shortened V by 8 bases and J by 3 bases, and 14 bases separated the two germline ends. Germline V gene lookup returns CDR1 MNHEY and CDR2 SMNVEV (reference sequence). The CDR3 runs 13 residues.

The V and J genes are TRBV27 and TRBJ1-1; D is unresolved. Germline V gene lookup returns CDR1 MNHEY and CDR2 SMNVEV (reference sequence). The length of the CDR3 is 12 residues. V was clipped by 5 bases and J by 0 bases, with 4 bases between them. CDR3 nucleotide sequence: TGTGCCAGCAGTCACATGAACACTGAAGCTTTCTTT. Protein product: CASSHMNTEAFF.

Only a few counts were recorded for this clone. The V gene is TRBV18, the J gene TRBJ1-1; 9 nucleotides agree with TRBD1. The CDR3 has 16 residues. Germline V CDR1 and CDR2: KGHSH, LQKENI. Losses at the gene ends were 5 bases for V and 11 bases for J; bases not matched to a gene: 18. The CDR3 bases are TGTGCCAGCTCATCCCGAGACGTACGGACAGGGGTTGGCGCTTTCTTT. Translating it yields CASSSRDVRTGVGAFF.

V is TRBV5-1 and J is TRBJ2-2; D is perhaps TRBD1 (5 bases). Germline assignment: CDR1 SGHRS and CDR2 YFSETQ. This CDR3 contains 16 residues. V lost 4 bases and J lost 1, with 14 bases in between. The CDR3: CASSPATDLNTGELFF. Here the CDR3 DNA reads TGCGCCAGCAGCCCGGCGACAGATTTGAACACCGGGGAGCTGTTTTTT.

The chain couples TRBV13 to TRBJ2-7; D possibly corresponds to TRBD2 (5 bases). The CDR3 has 16 amino acids. Looked up from germline, CDR1 is PRHDT and CDR2 is FYEKMQ (reference sequence). V was trimmed by 6 bases and J by 0 bases, leaving 18 bases between them. The DNA of the CDR3 is TGTGCCAGCAGGCGCGGCGGGCGGGCGTACTCCTACGAGCAGTACTTC. It codes for CASRRGGRAYSYEQYF.

The CDR3 DNA is TGTGCCAGCAGCGTTGGCGGCGGTGGCAGGGGGGCGTCTGGGGCCAACGTCCTGACTTTC. It translates to CASSVGGGGRGASGANVLTF. The chain joins TRBV9 to TRBJ2-6, with D tentatively TRBD1 (7 bases). The CDR3 covers 20 residues. Germline lookup yields CDR1 SGDLS and CDR2 YYNGEE. The V end lost 2 bases, the J end lost 1 base, and 22 bases lay between the germline ends.

The chain recombines TRBV13 with TRBJ1-1; a weak D match, TRBD1 (5 bases). The CDR3 runs 16 residues. V lost 5 bases to trimming and J lost 3 bases, with 19 bases between them. CDR1 is PRHDT, CDR2 FYEKMQ, per germline (reference sequence). The CDR3 reads CASSPLAVGVDTEAFF. The CDR3 nucleotides read TGTGCCAGCAGCCCACTGGCGGTAGGGGTTGACACTGAAGCTTTCTTT. Drawing the rest from reference TRBV13 and TRBJ1-1, the complete variable domain is AAGVIQSPRHLIKEKRETATLKCYPIPRHDTVYWYQQGPGQDPQFLISFYEKMQSDKGSIPDRFSAQQFSDYHSELNMSSLELGDSALYFCASSPLAVGVDTEAFFGQGTRLTVV.

The V gene is TRBV12-5, the J gene TRBJ2-1; TRBD2 matches 10 bases. In germline, CDR1 is LGHNT, CDR2 FRNRAP. The CDR3 is made up of 15 amino acids. Trimming removed 1 base from V and 4 bases from J; junction bases left unmatched: 1. CDR3 bases: TGTGCTAGTGGTTTGGCTAGCGGGAGATACAATGAGCAGTTCTTC. Translation: CASGLASGRYNEQFF. The complete variable domain, with remaining parts taken from reference TRBV12-5 and TRBJ2-1, reads DARVTQTPRHKVTEMGQEVTMRCQPILGHNTVFWYRQTMMQGLELLAYFRNRAPLDDSGMPKDRFSAEMPDATLATLKIQPSEPRDSAVYFCASGLASGRYNEQFFGPGTRLTVL.

The chain employs TRBV18 and TRBJ1-3; 7 nucleotides line up with TRBD1. The CDR3 covers 15 residues. Germline V gives CDR1 KGHSH, CDR2 LQKENI. Trimming at V came to 0 bases and at J to 2 bases, leaving 1 base not matched to a gene. CDR3 in amino acids: CASSPPTGPGNTIYF. CDR3 bases: TGTGCCAGCTCACCACCGACAGGGCCTGGAAACACCATATATTTT.

The gene calls are TRBV18 and TRBJ2-7; weak D call: TRBD1 (5 bases). Germline values: CDR1 KGHSH, CDR2 LQKENI. V was pared by 1 base and J by 4 bases, with 14 bases between. The CDR3 is 15 amino acids. The CDR3 loop reads CASSPRIQGVYEQYF. CDR3 DNA: TGTGCCAGCTCACCACGCATCCAAGGGGTATACGAGCAGTACTTC. Using reference TRBV18 and TRBJ2-7 for the parts outside the CDR3, the full variable domain is NAGVMQNPRHLVRRRGQEARLRCSPMKGHSHVYWYRQLPEEGLKFMVYLQKENIIDESGMPKERFSAEFPKEGPSILRIQQVVRGDSAAYFCASSPRIQGVYEQYFGPGTRLTVT.

This chain's CDR3 is CASGTGYEQYF. The CDR3 DNA reads TGTGCCAGCGGGACAGGGTACGAGCAGTACTTC. This chain joins TRBV7-9 and TRBJ2-7; TRBD1 aligns across 9 bases. The CDR3 loop spans 11 amino acids. V lost 8 bases to trimming and J lost 4 bases; unmatched junction nucleotides: 0. In germline, CDR1 is SEHNR, CDR2 FQNEAQ (reference sequence).

This chain links TRBV30 with TRBJ1-2, with D perhaps TRBD1 (6 bases). Trimming shortened V by 5 bases and J by 8 bases, and 30 bases separated the two germline ends. This CDR3 contains 17 residues. CDR1 and CDR2 (germline): GTSNPN, SVGIG (reference sequence). This CDR3 reads CAWDPGQGISGLRGYTF. The CDR3 DNA is TGTGCCTGGGACCCTGGCCAGGGGATCTCAGGATTGAGGGGCTACACCTTC. Complete variable domain (other parts from reference TRBV30 and TRBJ1-2): SQTIHQWPATLVQPVGSPLSLECTVEGTSNPNLYWYRQAAGRGLQLLFYSVGIGQISSEVPQNLSASRPQDRQFILSSKKLLLSDSGFYLCAWDPGQGISGLRGYTFGSGTRLTVV.

This clone was seen just once. This chain joins TRBV2 and TRBJ1-3, with D uncertain. The CDR3 totals 15 residues. The V end lost 7 bases, the J end lost 5 bases, and 18 bases lay between the germline ends. Germline V CDR1 and CDR2: SNHLY, FYNNEI. CDR3 sequence (DNA): TGTGCCAGCACGCGGAACTCCGAGATTCGAAACACCATATATTTT. Translated, it gives CASTRNSEIRNTIYF.

The genes are TRBV5-1 and TRBJ1-3, with 8 bases matching TRBD1. J was trimmed by 4 bases and V by 4 bases; bases with no gene match: 7. This CDR3 has 15 residues. In germline, CDR1 is SGHRS, CDR2 YFSETQ. In DNA, the CDR3 is TGCGCCAGCAGCAACAGGACAGGGCAGGGAAACACCATATATTTT. Translating it yields CASSNRTGQGNTIYF.

This chain joins TRBV6-5 and TRBJ2-1; TRBD1 matches 10 bases. In germline, CDR1 is MNHEY, CDR2 SVGAGI. V was pared by 2 bases and J by 6 bases, with 7 bases of the junction left unmatched. This CDR3 has 16 amino acids. The CDR3 loop reads CASSYTGTGVRNEQFF. As DNA, the CDR3 is TGTGCCAGCAGTTACACCGGGACAGGGGTCCGCAATGAGCAGTTCTTC.

In its sample, this clone was seen once. V and J are TRBV2 and TRBJ1-5; D is perhaps TRBD1 (5 bases). The V gene lost 3 bases and the J gene lost 7 bases, with 16 bases spanning the gap. Germline CDR1 is SNHLY and CDR2 is FYNNEI. The CDR3 contains 15 residues. CDR3 sequence reads: CASSDGPGRNQPQHF. CDR3 DNA: TGTGCCAGCAGTGATGGTCCAGGGAGGAACCAGCCCCAGCATTTT.

V and J are TRBV4-2 and TRBJ1-5; D gene uncertain. The ends were cut back, 0 bases at V and 6 bases at J, with 9 bases in the middle. The CDR3 runs to 14 residues. Germline assignment: CDR1 LGHNA and CDR2 YNFKEQ. DNA of the CDR3: TGTGCCAGCAGCCAAGATCTAGAGGGTCAGCCCCAGCATTTT. Its translation is CASSQDLEGQPQHF.